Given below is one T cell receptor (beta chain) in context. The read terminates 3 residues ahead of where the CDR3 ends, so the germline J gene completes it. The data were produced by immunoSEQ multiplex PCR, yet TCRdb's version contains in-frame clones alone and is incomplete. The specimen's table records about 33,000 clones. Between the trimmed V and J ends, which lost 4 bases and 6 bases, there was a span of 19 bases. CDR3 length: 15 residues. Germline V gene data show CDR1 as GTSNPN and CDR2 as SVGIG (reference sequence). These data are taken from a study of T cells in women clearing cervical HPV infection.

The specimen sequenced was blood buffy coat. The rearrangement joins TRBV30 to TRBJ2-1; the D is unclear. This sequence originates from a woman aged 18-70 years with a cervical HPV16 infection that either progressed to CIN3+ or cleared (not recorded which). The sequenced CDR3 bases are TGTGCCTGGAATCCCTCAGCGTCCCGTGTCAATGAG. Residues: CAWNPSASRVNE. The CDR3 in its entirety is CAWNPSASRVNEQFF. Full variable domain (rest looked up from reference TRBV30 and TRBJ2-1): SQTIHQWPATLVQPVGSPLSLECTVEGTSNPNLYWYRQAAGRGLQLLFYSVGIGQISSEVPQNLSASRPQDRQFILSSKKLLLSDSGFYLCAWNPSASRVNEQFFGPGTRLTVL.